This TCR beta chain was retrieved from a study of naive and memory T cell subsets. V was pared by 5 bases and J by 0 bases, with 7 bases between. The CDR3 length is 13 residues. An equimolar mix of two oligonucleotides served as the beta constant-region primer for TRBC1 and TRBC2. Nested alpha and beta constant-region primers with the SP2 primer drove four PCR rounds on ligated cDNA. TCRdb recomputed calls from the UMI-ligation and nested PCR reads with MiXCR, one row per CDR3 protein. Among 95,000 to 150,000 distinct CDR3 sequences, roughly 32% were seen once, and the ten largest hold around 0.92%. General observations from the study: Naive and memory repertoire findings lacked a ground truth for validation.

Cells stained for CD3, CD4, CD8, CD45RA, CD27 and viability were sorted into four CD45RA/CD27 subsets. The sample holds a few counts of this clonotype. No antigen is known for it. This chain joins TRBV12-3 or TRBV12-4 and TRBJ1-1; unclear D gene. The specimen was central memory CD4+ T cells from blood. The receptor was derived from a human donor in good health. CDR3 sequence reads: CASSLVLNTEAFF. CDR3 in DNA: TGTGCCAGCAGTCTTGTTTTGAACACTGAAGCTTTCTTT.